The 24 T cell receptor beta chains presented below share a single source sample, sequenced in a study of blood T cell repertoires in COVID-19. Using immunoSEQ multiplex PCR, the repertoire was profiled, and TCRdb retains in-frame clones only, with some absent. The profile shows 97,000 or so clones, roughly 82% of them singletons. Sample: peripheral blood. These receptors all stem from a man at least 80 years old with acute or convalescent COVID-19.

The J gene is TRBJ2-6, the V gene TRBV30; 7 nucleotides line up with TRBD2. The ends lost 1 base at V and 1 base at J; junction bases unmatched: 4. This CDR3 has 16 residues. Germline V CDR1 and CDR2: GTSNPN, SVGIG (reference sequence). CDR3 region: CAWSAAGASGANVLTF. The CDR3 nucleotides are TGTGCCTGGAGTGCTGCGGGAGCATCTGGGGCCAACGTCCTGACTTTC.

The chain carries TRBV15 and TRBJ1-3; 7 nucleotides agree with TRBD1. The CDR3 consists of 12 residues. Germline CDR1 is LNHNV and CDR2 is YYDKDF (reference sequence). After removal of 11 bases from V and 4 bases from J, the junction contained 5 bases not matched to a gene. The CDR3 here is CASGTEGNTIYF. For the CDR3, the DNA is TGTGCCTCCGGGACAGAAGGAAACACCATATATTTT.

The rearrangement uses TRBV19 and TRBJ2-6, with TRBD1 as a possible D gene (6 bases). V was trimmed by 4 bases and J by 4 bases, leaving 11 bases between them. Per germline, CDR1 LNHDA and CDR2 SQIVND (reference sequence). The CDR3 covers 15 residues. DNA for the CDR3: TGTGCCAGTAGTAAACAGGGCTCAGGGGCCAACGTCCTGACTTTC. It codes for CASSKQGSGANVLTF.

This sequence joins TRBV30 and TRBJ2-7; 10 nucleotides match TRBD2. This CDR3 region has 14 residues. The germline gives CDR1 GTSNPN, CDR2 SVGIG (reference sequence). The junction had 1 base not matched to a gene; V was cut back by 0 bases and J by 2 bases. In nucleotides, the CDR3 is TGTGCCTGGAGTGTACTAGCGGGACCCTACGAGCAGTACTTC. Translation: CAWSVLAGPYEQYF.

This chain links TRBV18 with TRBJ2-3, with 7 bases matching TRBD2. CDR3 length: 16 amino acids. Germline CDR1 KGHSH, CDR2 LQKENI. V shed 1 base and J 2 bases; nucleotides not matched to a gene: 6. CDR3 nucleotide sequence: TGTGCCAGCTCACCACAGACGGGGGGTACCACAGATACGCAGTATTTT. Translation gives CASSPQTGGTTDTQYF.

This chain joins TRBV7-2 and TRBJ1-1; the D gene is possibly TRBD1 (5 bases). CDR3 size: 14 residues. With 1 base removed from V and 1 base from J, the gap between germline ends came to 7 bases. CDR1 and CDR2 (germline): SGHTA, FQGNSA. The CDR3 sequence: CASSLGGRNTEAFF. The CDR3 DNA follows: TGTGCCAGCAGCTTAGGGGGCAGGAACACTGAAGCTTTCTTT.

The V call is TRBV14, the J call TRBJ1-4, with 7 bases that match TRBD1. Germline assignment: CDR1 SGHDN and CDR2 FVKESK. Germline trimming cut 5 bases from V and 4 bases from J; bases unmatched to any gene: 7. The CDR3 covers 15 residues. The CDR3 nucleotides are TGTGCCAGCAGCGCCCGACAGGGACTTAATGAAAAACTGTTTTTT. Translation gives CASSARQGLNEKLFF.

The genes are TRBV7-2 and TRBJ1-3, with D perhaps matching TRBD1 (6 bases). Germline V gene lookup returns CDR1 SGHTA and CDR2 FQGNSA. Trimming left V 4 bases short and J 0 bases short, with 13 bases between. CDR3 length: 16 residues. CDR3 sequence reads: CASSSQTGNSGNTIYF. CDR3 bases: TGTGCCAGCAGCTCTCAGACAGGAAACTCTGGAAACACCATATATTTT.

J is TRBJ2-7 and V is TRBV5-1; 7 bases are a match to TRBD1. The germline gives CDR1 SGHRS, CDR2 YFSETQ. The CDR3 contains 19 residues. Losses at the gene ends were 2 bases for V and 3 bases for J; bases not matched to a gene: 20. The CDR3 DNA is TGCGCCAGCAGCTTTAGGGGGCAGGGGCGAACTGCTGCCTTCTACGAGCAGTACTTC. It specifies CASSFRGQGRTAAFYEQYF.

The CDR3: CASSSGQGAQPQHF. The CDR3, as DNA: TGTGCCAGCAGTTCCGGACAGGGGGCTCAGCCCCAGCATTTT. The chain links TRBV28 to TRBJ1-5, with 11 bases fitting TRBD1. V was clipped by 4 bases and J by 6 bases; unmatched bases: 2. In germline, CDR1 is MDHEN, CDR2 SYDVKM. The CDR3 is 14 amino acids.

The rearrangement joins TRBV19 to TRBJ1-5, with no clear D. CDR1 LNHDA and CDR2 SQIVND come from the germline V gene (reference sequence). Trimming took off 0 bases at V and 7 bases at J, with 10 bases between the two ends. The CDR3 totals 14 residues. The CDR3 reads CASSIDPVRQPQHF. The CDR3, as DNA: TGTGCCAGTAGTATAGATCCGGTCAGGCAGCCCCAGCATTTT.

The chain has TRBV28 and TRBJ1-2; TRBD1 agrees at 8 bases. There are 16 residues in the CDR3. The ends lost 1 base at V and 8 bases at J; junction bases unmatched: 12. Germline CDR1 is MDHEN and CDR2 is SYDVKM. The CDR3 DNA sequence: TGTGCCAGCAGTTTATATTCCCAGGGGGCGGTGGGAGGCTACACCTTC. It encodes CASSLYSQGAVGGYTF.

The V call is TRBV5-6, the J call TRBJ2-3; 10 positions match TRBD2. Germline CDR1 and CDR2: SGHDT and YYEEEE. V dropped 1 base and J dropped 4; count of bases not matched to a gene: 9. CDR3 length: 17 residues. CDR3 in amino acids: CASSLLVQRGGPDTQYF. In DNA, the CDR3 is TGTGCCAGCAGCTTGTTAGTTCAGCGGGGGGGCCCAGATACGCAGTATTTT.

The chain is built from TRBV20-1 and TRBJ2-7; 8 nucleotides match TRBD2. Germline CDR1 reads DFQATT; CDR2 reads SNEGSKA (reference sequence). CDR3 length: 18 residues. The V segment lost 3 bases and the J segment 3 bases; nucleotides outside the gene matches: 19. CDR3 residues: CSASGAGTRVSRDYEQYF. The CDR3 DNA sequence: TGCAGTGCTAGTGGGGCCGGGACTAGGGTTTCGAGGGACTACGAGCAGTACTTC.

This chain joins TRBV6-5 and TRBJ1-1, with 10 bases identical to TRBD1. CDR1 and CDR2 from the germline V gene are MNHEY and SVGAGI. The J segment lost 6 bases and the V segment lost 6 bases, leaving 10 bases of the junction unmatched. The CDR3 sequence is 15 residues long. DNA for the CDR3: TGTGCCAGCAGGAGTCCGACAGGGGGCTTAGCTGAAGCTTTCTTT. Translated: CASRSPTGGLAEAFF.

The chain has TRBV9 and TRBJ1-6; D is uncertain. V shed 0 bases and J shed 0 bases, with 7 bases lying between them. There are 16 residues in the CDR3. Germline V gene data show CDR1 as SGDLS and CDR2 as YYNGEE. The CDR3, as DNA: TGTGCCAGCAGCGTAGACGCCAGCTCCTATAATTCACCCCTCCACTTT. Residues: CASSVDASSYNSPLHF.

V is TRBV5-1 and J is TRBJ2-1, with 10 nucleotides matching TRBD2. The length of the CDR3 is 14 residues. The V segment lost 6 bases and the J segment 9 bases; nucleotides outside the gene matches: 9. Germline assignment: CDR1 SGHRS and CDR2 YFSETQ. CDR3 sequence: CASNPAGGPSEQFF. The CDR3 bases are TGCGCCAGCAACCCAGCGGGAGGGCCTAGTGAGCAGTTCTTC.

The CDR3 DNA follows: TGTGCCAGCAGCCAAGATCGTCTACCGATTGGGACCCAGTACTTC. Translated: CASSQDRLPIGTQYF. This chain joins TRBV14 and TRBJ2-5, with no clear D. The V end lost 0 bases, the J end lost 7 bases, and 15 bases lay between the germline ends. The CDR3 has 15 residues. Germline CDR1 is SGHDN and CDR2 is FVKESK.

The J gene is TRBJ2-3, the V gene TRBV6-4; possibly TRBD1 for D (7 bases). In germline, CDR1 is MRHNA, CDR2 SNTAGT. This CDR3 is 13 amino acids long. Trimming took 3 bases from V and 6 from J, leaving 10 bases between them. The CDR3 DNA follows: TGTGCCAGCAGTGAGTCAGGGGGGGATACGCAGTATTTT. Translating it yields CASSESGGDTQYF.

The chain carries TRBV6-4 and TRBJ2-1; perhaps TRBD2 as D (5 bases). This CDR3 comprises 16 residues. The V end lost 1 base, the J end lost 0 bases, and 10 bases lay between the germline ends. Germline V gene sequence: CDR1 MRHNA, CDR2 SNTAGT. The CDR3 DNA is TGTGCCAGCAGTGACTTTGGAGGAAGCTCCTACAATGAGCAGTTCTTC. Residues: CASSDFGGSSYNEQFF.

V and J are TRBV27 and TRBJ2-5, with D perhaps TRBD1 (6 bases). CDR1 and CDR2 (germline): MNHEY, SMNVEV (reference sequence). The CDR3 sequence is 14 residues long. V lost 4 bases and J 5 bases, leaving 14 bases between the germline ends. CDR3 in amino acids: CASSSQGRRETQYF. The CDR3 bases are TGTGCCAGCAGTTCTCAGGGGCGCAGGGAGACCCAGTACTTC.

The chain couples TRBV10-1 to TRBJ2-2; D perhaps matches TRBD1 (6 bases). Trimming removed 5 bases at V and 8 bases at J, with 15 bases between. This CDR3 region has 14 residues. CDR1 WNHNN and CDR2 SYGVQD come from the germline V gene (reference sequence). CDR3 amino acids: CASSQSRQVGELFF. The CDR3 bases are TGCGCCAGCAGTCAAAGTAGACAGGTTGGGGAGCTGTTTTTT.

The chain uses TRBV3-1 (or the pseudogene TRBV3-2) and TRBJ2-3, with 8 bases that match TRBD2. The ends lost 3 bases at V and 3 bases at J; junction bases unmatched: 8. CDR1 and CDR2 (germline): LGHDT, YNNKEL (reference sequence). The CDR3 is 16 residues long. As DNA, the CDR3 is TGTGCCAGCAGCCATTCACCCAGCGGGGGAACAGATACGCAGTATTTT. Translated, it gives CASSHSPSGGTDTQYF.

Here the CDR3 reads CATSTGLADEQYF. For the CDR3, the DNA is TGTGCCACCAGCACAGGACTAGCCGACGAGCAGTACTTC. The rearrangement uses TRBV15 and TRBJ2-7; 8 positions agree with TRBD2. The CDR3 runs 13 residues. V was clipped by 4 bases and J by 5 bases; unmatched bases: 4. Germline V gene sequence: CDR1 LNHNV, CDR2 YYDKDF (reference sequence).